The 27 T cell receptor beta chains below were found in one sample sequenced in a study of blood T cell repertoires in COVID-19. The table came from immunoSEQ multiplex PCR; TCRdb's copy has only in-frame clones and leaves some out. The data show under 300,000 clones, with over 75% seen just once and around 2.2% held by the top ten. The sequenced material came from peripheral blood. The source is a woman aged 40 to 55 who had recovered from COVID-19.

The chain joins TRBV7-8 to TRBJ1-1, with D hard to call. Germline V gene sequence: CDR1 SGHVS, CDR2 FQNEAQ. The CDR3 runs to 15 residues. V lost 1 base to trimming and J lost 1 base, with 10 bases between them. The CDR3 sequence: CASSLGSFPNTEAFF. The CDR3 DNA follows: TGTGCCAGCAGCTTAGGTTCATTTCCGAACACTGAAGCTTTCTTT.

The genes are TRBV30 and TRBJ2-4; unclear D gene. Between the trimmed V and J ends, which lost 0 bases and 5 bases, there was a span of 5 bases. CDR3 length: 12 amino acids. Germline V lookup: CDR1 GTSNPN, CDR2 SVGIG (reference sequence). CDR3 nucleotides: TGTGCCTGGAGTGTGGCTGAAAACATTCAGTACTTC. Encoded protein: CAWSVAENIQYF. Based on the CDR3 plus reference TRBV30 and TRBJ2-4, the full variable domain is SQTIHQWPATLVQPVGSPLSLECTVEGTSNPNLYWYRQAAGRGLQLLFYSVGIGQISSEVPQNLSASRPQDRQFILSSKKLLLSDSGFYLCAWSVAENIQYFGAGTRLSVL.

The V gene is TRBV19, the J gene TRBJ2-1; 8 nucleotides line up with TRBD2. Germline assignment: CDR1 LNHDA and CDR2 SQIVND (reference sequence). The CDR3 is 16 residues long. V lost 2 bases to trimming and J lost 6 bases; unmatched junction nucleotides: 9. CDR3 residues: CASSISGSSTFNEQFF. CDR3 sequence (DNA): TGTGCCAGTAGTATAAGCGGGAGTAGTACATTCAATGAGCAGTTCTTC.

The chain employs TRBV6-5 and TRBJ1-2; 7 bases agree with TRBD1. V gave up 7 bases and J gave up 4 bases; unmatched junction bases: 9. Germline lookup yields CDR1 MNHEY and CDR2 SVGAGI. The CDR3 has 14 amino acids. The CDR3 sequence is CASTHPGTVYGYTF. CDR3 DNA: TGTGCCAGCACCCATCCCGGGACAGTCTATGGCTACACCTTC.

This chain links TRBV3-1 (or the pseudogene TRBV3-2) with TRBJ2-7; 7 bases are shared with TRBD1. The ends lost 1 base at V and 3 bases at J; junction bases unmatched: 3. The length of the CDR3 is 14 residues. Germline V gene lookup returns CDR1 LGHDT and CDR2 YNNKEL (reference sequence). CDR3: CASSQGQGYYEQYF. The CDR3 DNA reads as TGTGCCAGCAGCCAAGGACAGGGATACTACGAGCAGTACTTC.

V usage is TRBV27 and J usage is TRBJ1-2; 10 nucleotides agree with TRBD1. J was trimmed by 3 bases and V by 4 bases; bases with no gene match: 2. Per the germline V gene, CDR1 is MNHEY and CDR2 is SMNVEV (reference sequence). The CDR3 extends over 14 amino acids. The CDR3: CASSWDRGDYGYTF. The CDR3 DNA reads TGTGCCAGCAGTTGGGACAGGGGAGACTATGGCTACACCTTC.

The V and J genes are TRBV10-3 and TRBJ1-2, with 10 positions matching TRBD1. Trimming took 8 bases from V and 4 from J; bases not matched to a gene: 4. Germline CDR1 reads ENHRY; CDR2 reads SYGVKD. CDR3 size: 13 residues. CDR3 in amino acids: CAIGRQGAYGYTF. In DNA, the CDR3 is TGTGCCATCGGTAGACAGGGGGCCTATGGCTACACCTTC.

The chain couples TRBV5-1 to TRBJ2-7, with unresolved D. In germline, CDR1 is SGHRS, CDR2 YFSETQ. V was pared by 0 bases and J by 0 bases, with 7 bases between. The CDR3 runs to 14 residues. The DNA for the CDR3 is TGCGCCAGCAGCTTGGATCCCAACTCCTACGAGCAGTACTTC. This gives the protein CASSLDPNSYEQYF.

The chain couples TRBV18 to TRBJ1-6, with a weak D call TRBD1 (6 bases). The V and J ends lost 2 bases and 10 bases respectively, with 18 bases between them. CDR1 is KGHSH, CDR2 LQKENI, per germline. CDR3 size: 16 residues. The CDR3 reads CASSPSGGTGGSPLHF. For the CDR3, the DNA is TGTGCCAGCTCACCAAGCGGGGGCACGGGGGGATCACCCCTCCACTTT.

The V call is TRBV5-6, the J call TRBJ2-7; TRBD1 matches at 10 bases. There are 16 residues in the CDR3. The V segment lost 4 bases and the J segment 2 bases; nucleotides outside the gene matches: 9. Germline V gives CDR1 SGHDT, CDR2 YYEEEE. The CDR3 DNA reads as TGTGCCAGCAGCACCGGGACAGGGGCGGGAACCTACGAGCAGTACTTC. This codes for CASSTGTGAGTYEQYF.

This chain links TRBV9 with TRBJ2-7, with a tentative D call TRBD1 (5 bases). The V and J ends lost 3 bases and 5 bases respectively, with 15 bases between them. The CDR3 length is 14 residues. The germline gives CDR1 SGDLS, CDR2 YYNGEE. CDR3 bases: TGTGCCAGCAGCGCGGACACCCTCTCGGACGAGCAGTACTTC. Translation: CASSADTLSDEQYF. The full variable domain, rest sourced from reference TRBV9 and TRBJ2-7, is DSGVTQTPKHLITATGQRVTLRCSPRSGDLSVYWYQQSLDQGLQFLIQYYNGEERAKGNILERFSAQQFPDLHSELNLSSLELGDSALYFCASSADTLSDEQYFGPGTRLTVT.

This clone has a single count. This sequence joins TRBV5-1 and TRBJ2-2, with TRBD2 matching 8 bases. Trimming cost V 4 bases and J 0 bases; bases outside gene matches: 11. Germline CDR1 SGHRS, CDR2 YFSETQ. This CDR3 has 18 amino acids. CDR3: CASSPGLVWGANTGELFF. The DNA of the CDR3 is TGCGCCAGCAGCCCGGGACTAGTCTGGGGCGCGAACACCGGGGAGCTGTTTTTT. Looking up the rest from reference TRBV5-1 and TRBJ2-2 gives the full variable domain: KAGVTQTPRYLIKTRGQQVTLSCSPISGHRSVSWYQQTPGQGLQFLFEYFSETQRNKGNFPGRFSGRQFSNSRSEMNVSTLELGDSALYLCASSPGLVWGANTGELFFGEGSRLTVL.

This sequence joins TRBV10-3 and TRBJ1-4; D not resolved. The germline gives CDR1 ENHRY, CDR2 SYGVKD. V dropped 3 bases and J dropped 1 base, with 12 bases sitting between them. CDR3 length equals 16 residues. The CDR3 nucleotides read TGTGCCATCAGTGACCGGGGAAAGGAAACTAATGAAAAACTGTTTTTT. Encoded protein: CAISDRGKETNEKLFF.

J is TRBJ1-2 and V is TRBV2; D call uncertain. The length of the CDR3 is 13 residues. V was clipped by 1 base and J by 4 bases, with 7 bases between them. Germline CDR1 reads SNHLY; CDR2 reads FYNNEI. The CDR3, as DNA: TGTGCCAGCAGTGAAGAAATTCTCTATGGCTACACCTTC. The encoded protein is CASSEEILYGYTF. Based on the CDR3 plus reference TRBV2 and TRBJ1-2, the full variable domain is EPEVTQTPSHQVTQMGQEVILRCVPISNHLYFYWYRQILGQKVEFLVSFYNNEISEKSEIFDDQFSVERPDGSNFTLKIRSTKLEDSAMYFCASSEEILYGYTFGSGTRLTVV.

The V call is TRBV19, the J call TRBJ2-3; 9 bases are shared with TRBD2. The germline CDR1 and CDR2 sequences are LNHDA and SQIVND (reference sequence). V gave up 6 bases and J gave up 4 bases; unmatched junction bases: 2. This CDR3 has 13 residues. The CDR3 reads CASRVAGADTQYF. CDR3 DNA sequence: TGTGCCAGTAGGGTAGCGGGGGCAGATACGCAGTATTTT.

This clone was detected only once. The CDR3 DNA reads as TGTGCCAGCAGCGTAGTGGGAGTGCATGGAGAGACCCAGTACTTC. As protein: CASSVVGVHGETQYF. J is TRBJ2-5 and V is TRBV9, with a possible D match to TRBD2 (5 bases). This CDR3 region has 15 residues. V was shortened by 0 bases and J by 4 bases, with 13 bases between the two germline ends. The V gene's germline CDR1 is SGDLS and CDR2 YYNGEE.

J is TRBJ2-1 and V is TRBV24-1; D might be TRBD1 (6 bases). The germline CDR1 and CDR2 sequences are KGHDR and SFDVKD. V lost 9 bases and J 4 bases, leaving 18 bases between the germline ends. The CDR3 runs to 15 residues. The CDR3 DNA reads TGTGCCACCGGACGGACAGTGGGTAGTTACAATGAGCAGTTCTTC. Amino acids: CATGRTVGSYNEQFF.

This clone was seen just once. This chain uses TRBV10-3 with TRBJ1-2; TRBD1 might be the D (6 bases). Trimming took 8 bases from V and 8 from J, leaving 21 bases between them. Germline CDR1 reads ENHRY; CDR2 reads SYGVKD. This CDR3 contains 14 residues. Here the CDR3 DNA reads TGTGCCATCGCGTTGGCAGGGGCGGAAAACGGCTACACCTTC. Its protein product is CAIALAGAENGYTF.

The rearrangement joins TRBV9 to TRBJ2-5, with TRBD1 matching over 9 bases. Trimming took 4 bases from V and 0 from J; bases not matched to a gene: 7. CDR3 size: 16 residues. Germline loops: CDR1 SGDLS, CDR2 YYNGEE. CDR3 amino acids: CASSSTGGWDQETQYF. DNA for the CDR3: TGTGCCAGCAGCTCTACAGGGGGCTGGGACCAAGAGACCCAGTACTTC. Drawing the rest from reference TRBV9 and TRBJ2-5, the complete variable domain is DSGVTQTPKHLITATGQRVTLRCSPRSGDLSVYWYQQSLDQGLQFLIQYYNGEERAKGNILERFSAQQFPDLHSELNLSSLELGDSALYFCASSSTGGWDQETQYFGPGTRLLVL.

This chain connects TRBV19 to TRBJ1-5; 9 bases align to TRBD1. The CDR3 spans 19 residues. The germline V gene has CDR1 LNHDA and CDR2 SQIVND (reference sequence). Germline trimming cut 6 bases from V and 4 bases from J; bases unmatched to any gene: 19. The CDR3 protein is CASSPVSLSGTGLNQPQHF. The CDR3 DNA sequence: TGTGCCAGTAGCCCAGTATCCCTCTCCGGGACAGGGTTAAATCAGCCCCAGCATTTT. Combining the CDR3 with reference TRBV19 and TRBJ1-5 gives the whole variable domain DGGITQSPKYLFRKEGQNVTLSCEQNLNHDAMYWYRQDPGQGLRLIYYSQIVNDFQKGDIAEGYSVSREKKESFPLTVTSAQKNPTAFYLCASSPVSLSGTGLNQPQHFGDGTRLSIL.

The CDR3 DNA follows: TGCGCCAGCAGCCAAGCCCAGGGACTGTCCTACGAGCAGTACTTC. Translated: CASSQAQGLSYEQYF. The chain recombines TRBV4-3 with TRBJ2-7; perhaps TRBD2 as D (6 bases). Germline V gene sequence: CDR1 LGHNA, CDR2 YSLEER. This CDR3 region has 15 residues. Trimming stripped 1 base from V and 1 base from J, with 11 bases between.

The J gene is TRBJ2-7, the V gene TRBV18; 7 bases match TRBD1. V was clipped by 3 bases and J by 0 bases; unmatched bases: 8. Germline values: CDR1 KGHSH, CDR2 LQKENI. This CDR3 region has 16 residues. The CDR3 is CASSPSGTVSSYEQYF. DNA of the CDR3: TGTGCCAGCTCACCCTCCGGGACAGTGAGCTCCTACGAGCAGTACTTC.

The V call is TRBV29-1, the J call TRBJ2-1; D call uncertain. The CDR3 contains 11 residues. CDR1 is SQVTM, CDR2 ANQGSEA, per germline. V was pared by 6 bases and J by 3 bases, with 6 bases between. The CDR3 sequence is CSVSVYNEQFF. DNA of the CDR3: TGCAGCGTCTCAGTCTACAATGAGCAGTTCTTC.

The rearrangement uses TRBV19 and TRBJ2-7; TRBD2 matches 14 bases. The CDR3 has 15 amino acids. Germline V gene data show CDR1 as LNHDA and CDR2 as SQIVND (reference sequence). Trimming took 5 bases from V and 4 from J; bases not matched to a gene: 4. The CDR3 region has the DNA TGTGCCAGTAGTTTACGACTAGCGGGAGGGTACGAGCAGTACTTC. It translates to CASSLRLAGGYEQYF.

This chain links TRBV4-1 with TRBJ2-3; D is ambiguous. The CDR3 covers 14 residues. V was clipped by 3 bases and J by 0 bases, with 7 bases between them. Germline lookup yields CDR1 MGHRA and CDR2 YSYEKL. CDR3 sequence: CASSQFTSTDTQYF. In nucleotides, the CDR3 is TGCGCCAGCAGCCAGTTCACTAGCACAGATACGCAGTATTTT.

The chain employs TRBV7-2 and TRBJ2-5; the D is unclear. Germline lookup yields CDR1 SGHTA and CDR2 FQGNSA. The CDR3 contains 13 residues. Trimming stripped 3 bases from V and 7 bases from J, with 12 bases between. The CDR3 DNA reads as TGTGCCAGCAGCTTGCGAGCTCCTGGGACCCAGTACTTC. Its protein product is CASSLRAPGTQYF.

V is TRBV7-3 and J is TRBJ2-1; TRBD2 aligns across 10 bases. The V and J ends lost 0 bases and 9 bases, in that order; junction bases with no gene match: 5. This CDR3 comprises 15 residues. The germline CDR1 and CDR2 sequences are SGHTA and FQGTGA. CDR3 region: CASSLTLAGPAEQFF. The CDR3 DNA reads TGTGCCAGCAGCTTAACACTAGCGGGACCCGCTGAGCAGTTCTTC.